This T cell receptor (beta chain) came from a study of blood T cell repertoires in COVID-19. Study as a whole: Specimens from acute and convalescent COVID-19 originated in the United States, Italy and Spain. The cDNA or gDNA used as material had been derived from T cells, B-cell-depleted T cells, or PBMCs.

Germline CDR1 is SEHNR and CDR2 is FQNEAQ (reference sequence). The CDR3 is made up of 15 amino acids. Trimming pared 2 bases from V and 5 bases from J, leaving 15 bases between. Original processing notes: Reference gene primer amplification yielded estimated nucleated cell counts. Data came from immunoSEQ multiplex PCR; TCRdb stores just in-frame clones and leaves some out. V and J calls and clone size follow that table, whereas D and trimming were derived from the DNA. The data contain roughly 700,000 clones, about nine tenths of them singletons. The chain joins TRBV7-9 to TRBJ1-1, with D perhaps matching TRBD1 (5 bases). The source material was peripheral blood. This sequence was found in a woman aged 18-35 years with acute or convalescent COVID-19. The CDR3 sequence: CASSLSGGRSTEAFF. The CDR3 DNA reads TGTGCCAGCAGCTTAAGCGGGGGTCGGAGTACTGAAGCTTTCTTT.